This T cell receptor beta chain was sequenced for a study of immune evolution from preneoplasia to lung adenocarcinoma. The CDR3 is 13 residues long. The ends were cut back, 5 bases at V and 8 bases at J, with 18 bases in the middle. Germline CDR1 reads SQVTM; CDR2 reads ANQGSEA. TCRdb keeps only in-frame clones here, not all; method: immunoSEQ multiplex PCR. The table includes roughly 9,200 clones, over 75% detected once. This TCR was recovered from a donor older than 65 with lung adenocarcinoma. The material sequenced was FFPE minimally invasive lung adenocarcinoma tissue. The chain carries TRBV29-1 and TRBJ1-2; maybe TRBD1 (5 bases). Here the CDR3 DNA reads TGCAGCGTTATGGGAGGGGATTTAGGCGGCTACACCTTC. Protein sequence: CSVMGGDLGGYTF.